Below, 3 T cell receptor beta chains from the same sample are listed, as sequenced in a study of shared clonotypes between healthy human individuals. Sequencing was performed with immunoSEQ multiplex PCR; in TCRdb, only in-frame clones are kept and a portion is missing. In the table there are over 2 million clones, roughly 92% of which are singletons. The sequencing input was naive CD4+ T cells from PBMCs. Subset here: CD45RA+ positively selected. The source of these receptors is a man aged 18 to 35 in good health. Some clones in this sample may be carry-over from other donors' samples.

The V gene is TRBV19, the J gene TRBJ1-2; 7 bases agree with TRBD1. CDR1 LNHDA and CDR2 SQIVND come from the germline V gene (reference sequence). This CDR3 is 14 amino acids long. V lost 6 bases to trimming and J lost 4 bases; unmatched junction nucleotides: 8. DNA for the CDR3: TGTGCCAGTAGCCGACAGGGCCGGGGCTATGGCTACACCTTC. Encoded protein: CASSRQGRGYGYTF.

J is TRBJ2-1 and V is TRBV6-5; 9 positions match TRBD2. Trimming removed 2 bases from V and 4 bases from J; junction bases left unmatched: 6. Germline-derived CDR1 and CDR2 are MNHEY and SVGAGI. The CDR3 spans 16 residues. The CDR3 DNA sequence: TGTGCCAGCAGTTACGTTACTAGCGGGTTATACAATGAGCAGTTCTTC. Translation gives CASSYVTSGLYNEQFF.

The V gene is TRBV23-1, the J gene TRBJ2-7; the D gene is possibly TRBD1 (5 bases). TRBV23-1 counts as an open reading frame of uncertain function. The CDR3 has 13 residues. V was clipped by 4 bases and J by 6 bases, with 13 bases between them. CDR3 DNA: TGCGCCAGCAGTCGAGGACATCCTGGCGAGCAGTACTTC. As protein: CASSRGHPGEQYF.